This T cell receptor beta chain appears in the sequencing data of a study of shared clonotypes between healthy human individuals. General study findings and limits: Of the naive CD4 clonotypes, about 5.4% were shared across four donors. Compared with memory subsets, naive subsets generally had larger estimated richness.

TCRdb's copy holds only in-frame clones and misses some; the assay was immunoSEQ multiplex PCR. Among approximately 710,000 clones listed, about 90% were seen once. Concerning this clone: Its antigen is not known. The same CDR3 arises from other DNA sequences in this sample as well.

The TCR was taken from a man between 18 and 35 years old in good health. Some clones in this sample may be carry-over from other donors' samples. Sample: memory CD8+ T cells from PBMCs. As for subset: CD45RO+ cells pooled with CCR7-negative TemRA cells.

The CDR3 protein is CASSLGAGTDTQYF. CDR3 coding DNA: TGTGCCAGCAGCTTAGGGGCGGGGACAGATACGCAGTATTTT. The V and J genes are TRBV7-9 and TRBJ2-3; TRBD2 is a possible D gene (6 bases). CDR1 SEHNR and CDR2 FQNEAQ come from the germline V gene (reference sequence). The CDR3 is made up of 14 amino acids. The V and J ends lost 1 base and 3 bases respectively, with 8 bases between them.